The 27 T cell receptor beta chains given below trace back to one sample, sequenced in a study of T cell clonality in common variable immunodeficiency. Points from the study as a whole: Reportedly, TCR beta sequences from common variable immunodeficiency showed fewer deletions and N-nucleotide insertions.

No antigen has been identified for these receptors. The protocol was immunoSEQ multiplex PCR, while the TCRdb copy is restricted to in-frame clones and leaves out a portion. The profile covers fewer than 30,000 clones, none occurring a single time. The sequenced sample was peripheral blood mononuclear cells. The receptor set was obtained from a human donor with common variable immunodeficiency.

Concerning this clone itself: Sequencing ends 3 residues short of the CDR3 end; the germline J gene provides the rest. The rearrangement uses TRBV5-6 and TRBJ1-4; D is ambiguous. This CDR3 is 15 amino acids long. The V gene lost 2 bases and the J gene lost 5 bases, with 13 bases spanning the gap. Germline CDR1 is SGHDT and CDR2 is YYEEEE. CDR3 bases read: TGTGCCAGCAGCTTCGCAGGACTGTTAAATGAAAAA. The encoded protein is CASSFAGLLNEK. Given in full, the CDR3 is CASSFAGLLNEKLFF.

In this sample, this clone turned up a few times. The CDR3 is cut off 3 residues early in the read; its end comes from the germline J gene. This chain uses TRBV7-2 with TRBJ1-2; 7 bases map to TRBD1. This CDR3 contains 15 residues. The trim removed 0 bases at V and 5 bases at J, leaving 6 bases unmatched. CDR1 and CDR2 from the germline V gene are SGHTA and FQGNSA. The CDR3: CASSLARSGGYGYTF. The DNA read from the CDR3 is TGTGCCAGCAGCTTAGCGCGGTCAGGGGGGTATGGC.

This clone was observed a few times. The CDR3 is cut off 3 residues early in the read; its end comes from the germline J gene. The genes are TRBV7-2 and TRBJ2-7, with D hard to call. The CDR3 contains 15 residues. Germline values: CDR1 SGHTA, CDR2 FQGNSA. Trimming shortened V by 5 bases and J by 1 base, and 15 bases separated the two germline ends. CDR3 loop: CASSPGSRASYEQYF. The DNA read from the CDR3 is TGTGCCAGCAGCCCCGGAAGTAGGGCTTCCTACGAG. Complete variable domain (other parts from reference TRBV7-2 and TRBJ2-7): GAGVSQSPSNKVTEKGKDVELRCDPISGHTALYWYRQSLGQGLEFLIYFQGNSAPDKSGLPSDRFSAERTGGSVSTLTIQRTQQEDSAVYLCASSPGSRASYEQYFGPGTRLTVT.

In its sample, this clone was seen a few times. The CDR3 goes on 3 residues after the read ends, and that part is filled in from the germline J gene. This rearrangement joins TRBV5-6 to TRBJ2-5; 8 bases agree with TRBD2. Germline loops: CDR1 SGHDT, CDR2 YYEEEE. CDR3 size: 15 residues. The J segment lost 0 bases and the V segment lost 4 bases, leaving 5 bases of the junction unmatched. CDR3 DNA, as far as it was read: TGTGCCAGCAGCACGGGGGGGGGAAACCAAGAGACC. Residues: CASSTGGGNQET. The entire CDR3 sequence reads CASSTGGGNQETQYF.

As to this clone: The CDR3 is cut off 3 residues early in the read; its end comes from the germline J gene. V usage is TRBV30 and J usage is TRBJ2-7, with a weak D call TRBD2 (6 bases). The CDR3 runs 15 residues. CDR1 and CDR2 (germline): GTSNPN, SVGIG (reference sequence). V dropped 5 bases and J dropped 3 bases, with 20 bases sitting between them. The sequenced CDR3 bases are TGTGCCTGGGGACCTGGGGCCGACGGGGGCTACGAG. It encodes CAWGPGADGGYE. The whole CDR3 reads CAWGPGADGGYEQYF.

Note on this clone: Read data end 3 residues before the CDR3 end; the end is taken from the germline J gene. The gene calls are TRBV6-2 or TRBV6-3 and TRBJ1-6; 7 bases line up with TRBD1. Losses at the gene ends were 8 bases for V and 8 bases for J; bases not matched to a gene: 6. Germline CDR1 MNHEY, CDR2 SVGEGT. The CDR3 contains 13 residues. CDR3 amino acids: CASRGQSDSPLHF. CDR3 bases read: TGTGCCAGCCGGGGACAGTCAGATTCACCC.

This clone was observed a handful of times. The observed sequence ends 3 residues before the CDR3 terminus, with the missing tail filled in from the germline J gene. The chain recombines TRBV7-7 with TRBJ2-5; D is possibly TRBD1 (8 bases). The CDR3 is 15 residues long. Germline assignment: CDR1 SSHAT and CDR2 FNYEAQ (reference sequence). The V and J ends lost 3 bases and 5 bases respectively, with 16 bases between them. CDR3: CASSFEQGEGETQYF. The CDR3 bases that were read are TGTGCCAGCAGCTTCGAACAGGGGGAGGGGGAGACC.

Only a few counts were recorded for this clone. Coverage ceases 3 residues before the CDR3 finishes, and the germline J gene fills in the end. The chain joins TRBV5-6 to TRBJ2-3; no definite D call. Trimming shortened V by 2 bases and J by 8 bases, and 6 bases separated the two germline ends. Looked up from germline, CDR1 is SGHDT and CDR2 is YYEEEE. This CDR3 is built from 11 residues. The CDR3 here is CASSFGFTQYF. CDR3 DNA (partial): TGTGCCAGCAGCTTTGGCTTTACG.

This clone was detected a few times. The CDR3 is cut off 3 residues early in the read; its end comes from the germline J gene. The chain combines TRBV19 with TRBJ1-5; D is possibly TRBD1 (5 bases). V was cut by 7 bases and J by 0 bases, with 16 bases left in between. Germline V gene data show CDR1 as LNHDA and CDR2 as SQIVND (reference sequence). There are 16 residues in the CDR3. CDR3 protein: CASTKGAGLSNQPQHF. The part of the CDR3 DNA that was read is TGTGCCAGTACTAAAGGGGCAGGCCTTAGCAATCAGCCC.

This clone came up many times. The CDR3 is cut off 3 residues early in the read; its end comes from the germline J gene. The V call is TRBV5-1, the J call TRBJ1-1; D is possibly TRBD1 (5 bases). The germline V and J ends were trimmed by 0 bases and 2 bases, with 8 bases remaining between them. CDR1 is SGHRS, CDR2 YFSETQ, per germline. The CDR3 is made up of 14 amino acids. This chain's CDR3 is CASSLATGNTEAFF. The DNA read from the CDR3 is TGCGCCAGCAGCTTGGCCACAGGAAACACTGAA. Variable domain in full (rest from reference TRBV5-1 and TRBJ1-1): KAGVTQTPRYLIKTRGQQVTLSCSPISGHRSVSWYQQTPGQGLQFLFEYFSETQRNKGNFPGRFSGRQFSNSRSEMNVSTLELGDSALYLCASSLATGNTEAFFGQGTRLTVV.

As regards this clone: The sequence runs out 3 residues before the end of the CDR3; the remainder is reconstructed from the germline J gene. The chain combines TRBV18 with TRBJ1-1; 9 bases line up with TRBD1. Trimming took 5 bases from V and 0 from J; bases not matched to a gene: 4. This CDR3 region has 15 residues. Germline CDR1 KGHSH, CDR2 LQKENI. CDR3 DNA, as far as it was read: TGTGCCAGCTCAAGACAGGGGGGGATGAACACTGAA. This codes for CASSRQGGMNTE. In full, the CDR3 is CASSRQGGMNTEAFF. The whole variable domain, filled in from reference TRBV18 and TRBJ1-1, reads NAGVMQNPRHLVRRRGQEARLRCSPMKGHSHVYWYRQLPEEGLKFMVYLQKENIIDESGMPKERFSAEFPKEGPSILRIQQVVRGDSAAYFCASSRQGGMNTEAFFGQGTRLTVV.

This clone was recorded a few times. The read is 3 residues too short to cover the CDR3 end, so that end is filled in from the germline J gene. The chain has TRBV20-1 and TRBJ2-7; 7 bases fit TRBD1. With V trimmed by 6 bases and J by 3 bases, 14 bases remained unmatched. Germline CDR1 reads DFQATT; CDR2 reads SNEGSKA (reference sequence). The CDR3 extends over 15 amino acids. CDR3 region: CSAIEAASGGYEQYF. CDR3 DNA (partial): TGCAGTGCAATAGAGGCAGCGTCAGGGGGCTACGAG.

The CDR3 DNA, read in part, is TGTGCCAGCGGCCCGCGGGGGGGCCCGGTCGGGGAG. It is translated as CASGPRGGPVGE. From start to end, the CDR3 is CASGPRGGPVGELFF. The V and J genes are TRBV7-9 and TRBJ2-2, with 9 bases matching TRBD2. The CDR3 extends 3 residues past the end of the read, so its final part is completed from the germline J gene. The CDR3 is made up of 15 amino acids. Germline V gene lookup returns CDR1 SEHNR and CDR2 FQNEAQ (reference sequence). The junction had 11 bases not matched to a gene; V was cut back by 8 bases and J by 7 bases.

This clone showed up many times. The CDR3 end lies 3 residues beyond the end of the read and is filled in from the germline J gene. V gene TRBV6-1 combines with J gene TRBJ1-1; D ambiguous. Germline CDR1 is MNHNS and CDR2 is SASEGT. The V gene lost 3 bases and the J gene lost 6 bases, with 11 bases spanning the gap. The CDR3 loop spans 13 amino acids. The CDR3 loop reads CASSDSGSSEAFF. Partial CDR3 DNA: TGTGCCAGCAGTGATTCAGGTTCCTCTGAA.

This clone was seen many times. The CDR3 end lies 3 residues beyond the end of the read and is filled in from the germline J gene. The J gene is TRBJ1-1, the V gene TRBV3-1 (or the pseudogene TRBV3-2); D perhaps matches TRBD1 (6 bases). The CDR3 spans 16 residues. Germline V gene lookup returns CDR1 LGHDT and CDR2 YNNKEL (reference sequence). Trimming left V 1 base short and J 3 bases short, with 15 bases between. CDR3 loop: CASSQVYGQMHTEAFF. The CDR3 bases that were read are TGTGCCAGCAGCCAAGTCTATGGACAGATGCACACTGAA.

This clone was found many times. The read falls 3 residues short of the CDR3 end, and the missing part is taken from the germline J gene. This chain joins TRBV7-2 and TRBJ1-1, with D possibly being TRBD1 (5 bases). V was shortened by 5 bases and J by 3 bases, with 16 bases between the two germline ends. Germline V lookup: CDR1 SGHTA, CDR2 FQGNSA. This CDR3 has 15 amino acids. The covered CDR3 bases are TGTGCCAGCAGCCTTCTGGGGGGAGGGGACACTGAA. It codes for CASSLLGGGDTE. The CDR3 reads in full as CASSLLGGGDTEAFF.

This clone was found many times. With the read ending 3 residues before the CDR3 end, the germline J gene is used to fill in that end. The chain combines TRBV2 with TRBJ1-1, with 9 bases matching TRBD1. This CDR3 comprises 15 residues. Germline values: CDR1 SNHLY, CDR2 FYNNEI. J gave up 0 bases and V 6 bases, and 5 bases lay outside the gene matches. CDR3 loop: CASRDRGYLNTEAFF. CDR3 DNA (partial): TGTGCCAGCAGGGACAGGGGCTATTTGAACACTGAA.

Concerning this clone: The CDR3 end is not reached by the read, which stops 3 residues before it; the germline J gene fills it in. This chain joins TRBV7-2 and TRBJ2-1; D perhaps matches TRBD2 (5 bases). V was trimmed by 5 bases and J by 8 bases, leaving 13 bases between them. The CDR3 is 13 residues long. In germline, CDR1 is SGHTA, CDR2 FQGNSA. The part of the CDR3 DNA that was read is TGTGCCAGCAGCGCACAAATCGGGGATGAG. Its translation is CASSAQIGDE. The entire CDR3 is CASSAQIGDEQFF.

This clone occurred many times. The read ends 3 residues before the CDR3 terminus; that terminus is restored from the germline J gene. The J gene is TRBJ1-1, the V gene TRBV5-6; weak D call: TRBD1 (5 bases). CDR3 length: 14 amino acids. Per the germline V gene, CDR1 is SGHDT and CDR2 is YYEEEE. Trimming left V 1 base short and J 2 bases short, with 9 bases between. The CDR3 here is CASSLTTDNTEAFF. The CDR3 bases that were read are TGTGCCAGCAGCTTGACGACAGATAACACTGAA. Complete variable domain (other parts from reference TRBV5-6 and TRBJ1-1): DAGVTQSPTHLIKTRGQQVTLRCSPKSGHDTVSWYQQALGQGPQFIFQYYEEEERQRGNFPDRFSGHQFPNYSSELNVNALLLGDSALYLCASSLTTDNTEAFFGQGTRLTVV.

This clone was seen a few times. The sequenced fragment ends 3 residues before the CDR3 boundary, so the rest is inferred from the germline J gene. V and J are TRBV18 and TRBJ2-5, with 7 nucleotides matching TRBD2. Germline assignment: CDR1 KGHSH and CDR2 LQKENI. V gave up 0 bases and J gave up 2 bases; unmatched junction bases: 3. CDR3 length: 15 amino acids. CDR3 bases read: TGTGCCAGCTCACCACCGCGGGGAGGGCAAGAGACC. Encoded protein: CASSPPRGGQET. The CDR3 as a whole reads CASSPPRGGQETQYF.

This clone occurred a few times. Read data end 3 residues before the CDR3 end; the end is taken from the germline J gene. This sample also contains other DNA sequences that code for the same CDR3. The chain has TRBV19 and TRBJ1-2, with TRBD1 identical over 7 bases. This CDR3 is 15 amino acids long. Germline V gene lookup returns CDR1 LNHDA and CDR2 SQIVND (reference sequence). The CDR3 bases that were read are TGTGCCAGTAGTGTTTCCGGGACAGCTCTATCCGGC. It is translated as CASSVSGTALSG. The whole CDR3 region reads CASSVSGTALSGYTF.

At least ten counts were recorded for this clone. Read data end 3 residues before the CDR3 end; the end is taken from the germline J gene. The V gene is TRBV29-1, the J gene TRBJ2-1; 11 bases fit TRBD2. The V gene's germline CDR1 is SQVTM and CDR2 ANQGSEA. The J segment lost 0 bases and the V segment lost 3 bases, leaving 13 bases of the junction unmatched. The CDR3 runs 19 residues. CDR3 DNA (partial): TGCAGCGTTGATGGGGGGGGACTAGCGGCATTTAGCTCCTACAATGAG. It encodes CSVDGGGLAAFSSYNE. Given in full, the CDR3 is CSVDGGGLAAFSSYNEQFF.

As regards this clone: The read ends 3 residues shy of where the CDR3 ends; the end is completed using the germline J gene. The chain has TRBV7-9 and TRBJ2-5; 8 bases fit TRBD2. Germline-derived CDR1 and CDR2 are SEHNR and FQNEAQ (reference sequence). J gave up 3 bases and V 5 bases, and 5 bases lay outside the gene matches. The CDR3 has 14 amino acids. The CDR3 loop reads CASSEAGVEETQYF. The part of the CDR3 DNA that was read is TGTGCCAGCAGCGAAGCGGGGGTGGAAGAGACC.

This clone was counted at least ten times. The read ends 3 residues early relative to the CDR3; the germline J gene fills the gap. V usage is TRBV18 and J usage is TRBJ2-1, with TRBD2 matching over 8 bases. The CDR3 spans 16 residues. Germline CDR1 KGHSH, CDR2 LQKENI. The V segment lost 3 bases and the J segment 3 bases; nucleotides outside the gene matches: 7. The CDR3 protein is CASSPPRLAGYNEQFF. CDR3 bases read: TGTGCCAGCTCACCCCCCAGGCTAGCGGGCTACAATGAG.

Turning to this clone: The read finishes 3 residues shy of the CDR3 end, and the germline J gene is used to complete it. This chain connects TRBV30 to TRBJ1-2; 7 nucleotides align to TRBD1. The junction had 9 bases not matched to a gene; V was cut back by 8 bases and J by 6 bases. This CDR3 is 12 amino acids long. The germline gives CDR1 GTSNPN, CDR2 SVGIG (reference sequence). CDR3 DNA, as far as it was read: TGTGCCGGTACAGGGGCCTCTCATGGC. It codes for CAGTGASHG. The entire CDR3 is CAGTGASHGYTF.

By frequency in the sample, this clone is medium-sized (0.01 to 0.1%). The read halts 3 residues ahead of the CDR3 end, with the missing end drawn from the germline J gene. The V call is TRBV5-1, the J call TRBJ1-1; 9 bases fit TRBD1. The CDR3 has 16 residues. Trimming cost V 1 base and J 4 bases; bases outside gene matches: 8. CDR1 and CDR2 (germline): SGHRS, YFSETQ. Partial CDR3 DNA: TGCGCCAGCAGCTTGACAGGGGGCGGGAAGGGCACTGAA. Its translation is CASSLTGGGKGTE. The full CDR3 protein is CASSLTGGGKGTEAFF.

This clone has more than one count but fewer than ten. The CDR3 is cut off 3 residues early in the read; its end comes from the germline J gene. V usage is TRBV5-1 and J usage is TRBJ2-7; 7 bases are shared with TRBD2. The CDR3 sequence is 15 residues long. Trimming took 1 base from V and 3 from J; bases not matched to a gene: 7. Looked up from germline, CDR1 is SGHRS and CDR2 is YFSETQ. The CDR3 protein is CASSLTGGGGYEQYF. The covered CDR3 bases are TGCGCCAGCAGCTTGACCGGCGGGGGAGGCTACGAG.